Presented here are 26 T cell receptor beta chains from one specimen sequenced in a study of CD8 T cells in ankylosing spondylitis. General study findings and limits: The study identified a TCR beta motif of several highly homologous variants that appeared characteristic of ankylosing spondylitis blood.

TCRdb re-called the 5' RACE reads through MiXCR, storing one row per CDR3 protein. This sample has roughly 470,000 distinct CDR3 sequences; 25% to 30% occur once, and the top ten carry under 0.9%. Antigens for these TCRs are unknown. The specimen was blood, either unsorted or a sorted T cell fraction (not recorded which). The origin of the receptors is a male donor with ankylosing spondylitis.

This clonotype was detected only a few times. The chain joins TRBV7-2 to TRBJ2-7; D call uncertain. This CDR3 spans 13 amino acids. V lost 2 bases and J lost 7, with 12 bases in between. CDR1 is SGHTA and CDR2 is FQGNSA in the germline V gene. In nucleotides, the CDR3 is TGTGCCAGCAGCTTAAGTCGGCCAAAAGAGCAGTACTTC. Protein: CASSLSRPKEQYF.

J is TRBJ1-5 and V is TRBV12-3 or TRBV12-4; 7 bases are shared with TRBD1. Trimming cost V 3 bases and J 0 bases; bases outside gene matches: 11. CDR3 length: 18 amino acids. The CDR3 DNA follows: TGTGCCAGCAGTTTCTGGGCAGGGGGATCGTATAGCAATCAGCCCCAGCATTTT. Translating it yields CASSFWAGGSYSNQPQHF.

This clonotype appeared a few times. V is TRBV27 and J is TRBJ2-3, with TRBD1 matching over 9 bases. Germline-derived CDR1 and CDR2 are MNHEY and SMNVEV (reference sequence). V gave up 6 bases and J gave up 4 bases; unmatched junction bases: 11. This CDR3 contains 16 residues. The CDR3 DNA follows: TGTGCCAGCAGCCCCGGGACAGGGCGTGAACCAGATACGCAGTATTTT. Translated, it gives CASSPGTGREPDTQYF.

Points on this clonotype: Sequence at one end of the junction differs from germline and may be a read error. The chain combines TRBV20-1 with TRBJ1-4; D gene unclear. The CDR3 extends over 13 amino acids. Germline V CDR1 and CDR2: DFQATT, SNEGSKA (reference sequence). The CDR3 region is CSAMPQPNEKLFF. The CDR3 DNA is TGCAGCGCTATGCCGCAGCCTAATGAAAAACTGTTTTTT.

This clonotype was counted between two and nine times. This chain joins TRBV11-1 and TRBJ2-3, with TRBD2 matching over 11 bases. CDR1 and CDR2 (germline): SGHAT, FQDESV (reference sequence). The V gene end was trimmed by 5 bases and the J gene end by 1 base; junction bases not matched to a gene: 8. CDR3 length equals 17 residues. The CDR3 loop reads CASSDFGTSGGTDTQYF. CDR3 bases: TGTGCCAGCAGCGATTTCGGGACTAGCGGAGGCACAGATACGCAGTATTTT.

The chain recombines TRBV7-9 with TRBJ2-5; D is possibly TRBD1 or TRBD2 (5 bases each). Between the trimmed V and J ends, which lost 5 bases and 2 bases, there was a span of 15 bases. This CDR3 is 15 amino acids long. Germline CDR1 SEHNR, CDR2 FQNEAQ (reference sequence). In DNA form, the CDR3 reads TGTGCCAGCAGCATAGATGGGGGTGTACAAGAGACCCAGTACTTC. Amino acids: CASSIDGGVQETQYF.

This clonotype has more than one count but fewer than ten. The DNA of the CDR3 is TGTGCCAGCAGCCAAGCGACTAGCGGGAGCAAAGAAGAGCAGTTCTTC. Residues: CASSQATSGSKEEQFF. The rearrangement uses TRBV3-1 and TRBJ2-1; 12 nucleotides agree with TRBD2. The CDR3 length is 16 residues. CDR1 is LGHDT and CDR2 is YNNKEL in the germline V gene (reference sequence). The junction had 8 bases not matched to a gene; V was cut back by 1 base and J by 10 bases.

This clonotype turned up a few times. The chain couples TRBV12-3 or TRBV12-4 to TRBJ1-5; no firm D call. The V end was cut by 6 bases, the J end by 1 base, with 7 bases between. The CDR3 loop spans 13 amino acids. The CDR3 DNA sequence: TGTGCCAGCAGCGGGGAGAGCAATCAGCCCCAGCATTTT. Translating gives CASSGESNQPQHF.

This clonotype was observed a few times. The chain links TRBV12-3 or TRBV12-4 to TRBJ2-7; 8 bases are a match to TRBD1. V shed 5 bases and J 11 bases; nucleotides not matched to a gene: 11. The CDR3 extends over 13 amino acids. The CDR3 sequence is CASSPDGQGQEYF. The CDR3 region has the DNA TGTGCCAGCAGTCCCGACGGACAGGGCCAAGAGTACTTC.

The sample holds a few counts of this clonotype. The chain couples TRBV5-1 to TRBJ2-1, with D tentatively TRBD1 or TRBD2 (7 bases each). The V and J ends lost 2 bases and 2 bases respectively, with 11 bases between them. CDR3 length: 15 amino acids. Germline-derived CDR1 and CDR2 are SGHRS and YFSETQ. CDR3 amino acids: CASSLSGGAYNEQFF. The CDR3 DNA reads TGCGCCAGCAGCTTATCAGGGGGGGCCTACAATGAGCAGTTCTTC.

This clonotype was observed a handful of times. The chain recombines TRBV7-9 with TRBJ2-7; 12 nucleotides agree with TRBD2. Germline CDR1 reads SEHNR; CDR2 reads FQNEAQ (reference sequence). V shed 0 bases, J shed 4 bases, and the junction held 1 base outside the gene matches. The CDR3 runs to 15 residues. The CDR3 protein is CASSLALAGGYEQYF. DNA for the CDR3: TGTGCCAGCAGCTTAGCACTAGCGGGAGGTTACGAGCAGTACTTC. The full variable domain, with the rest looked up from reference TRBV7-9 and TRBJ2-7, is DTGVSQNPRHKITKRGQNVTFRCDPISEHNRLYWYRQTLGQGPEFLTYFQNEAQLEKSRLLSDRFSAERPKGSFSTLEIQRTEQGDSAMYLCASSLALAGGYEQYFGPGTRLTVT.

The chain combines TRBV4-1 with TRBJ2-1; 12 nucleotides line up with TRBD2. J gave up 4 bases and V 0 bases, and 4 bases lay outside the gene matches. CDR3 length: 17 amino acids. Germline-derived CDR1 and CDR2 are MGHRA and YSYEKL. As DNA, the CDR3 is TGCGCCAGCAGCCAAGATTTTGGGACTAGCGGGTACAATGAGCAGTTCTTC. This gives the protein CASSQDFGTSGYNEQFF.

The rearrangement joins TRBV20-1 to TRBJ2-1, with 13 bases that match TRBD2. Germline V lookup: CDR1 DFQATT, CDR2 SNEGSKA (reference sequence). V lost 2 bases and J lost 8; bases outside the gene matches: 3. CDR3 length: 14 residues. The CDR3 is CSARTSGRAYEQFF. The CDR3 bases are TGCAGTGCTAGAACTAGCGGGAGGGCCTATGAGCAGTTCTTC.

This clonotype was observed a handful of times. V gene TRBV20-1 combines with J gene TRBJ1-1, with D perhaps TRBD1 (5 bases). Germline V gene data show CDR1 as DFQATT and CDR2 as SNEGSKA (reference sequence). V was cut by 0 bases and J by 8 bases, with 16 bases left in between. The length of the CDR3 is 14 residues. The CDR3 bases are TGCAGTGCTAGAGATCCCCGAGGGGTCGGCGAAGCTTTCTTT. Its protein is CSARDPRGVGEAFF.

The rearrangement joins TRBV9 to TRBJ2-2; 14 bases are a match to TRBD2. CDR1 and CDR2 (germline): SGDLS, YYNGEE. The CDR3 sequence is 16 residues long. Losses at the gene ends were 3 bases for V and 7 bases for J; bases not matched to a gene: 5. DNA for the CDR3: TGTGCCAGCAGCGGGGGACTAGCGGGAGTACTCGGGGAGCTGTTTTTT. As protein: CASSGGLAGVLGELFF.

This clonotype was observed a handful of times. J is TRBJ2-7 and V is TRBV29-1; D perhaps matches TRBD2 (6 bases). The CDR3 has 10 amino acids. Germline V lookup: CDR1 SQVTM, CDR2 ANQGSEA. The ends were cut back, 7 bases at V and 7 bases at J, with 11 bases in the middle. CDR3 region: CSASRGEQYF. For the CDR3, the DNA is TGCAGCGCTAGTCGGGGGGAGCAGTACTTC.

This clonotype was seen a few times. The chain joins TRBV12-3 or TRBV12-4 to TRBJ2-2, with D possibly being TRBD1 (6 bases). This CDR3 has 13 residues. Between the trimmed V and J ends, which lost 4 bases and 8 bases, there was a span of 11 bases. The CDR3 spells CASSSQGFGELFF. CDR3 bases: TGTGCCAGCAGTTCACAGGGTTTTGGGGAGCTGTTTTTT.

This clonotype has at least ten counts. J is TRBJ2-5 and V is TRBV5-1; maybe TRBD2 (5 bases). The V end lost 3 bases, the J end lost 3 bases, and 12 bases lay between the germline ends. Germline values: CDR1 SGHRS, CDR2 YFSETQ. There are 14 residues in the CDR3. The CDR3 protein is CASSSGYAEETQYF. The CDR3 DNA reads as TGCGCCAGCAGCTCGGGGTACGCTGAAGAGACCCAGTACTTC.

This clonotype was recorded a few times. The V gene is TRBV7-9, the J gene TRBJ1-4, with 8 bases aligning to TRBD1. V lost 6 bases and J lost 5; bases outside the gene matches: 5. Germline CDR1 and CDR2: SEHNR and FQNEAQ (reference sequence). CDR3 length equals 14 residues. CDR3: CASRRDRGNEKLFF. The CDR3 DNA sequence: TGTGCCAGCAGACGAGACAGGGGAAATGAAAAACTGTTTTTT.

The V call is TRBV7-2, the J call TRBJ2-1; possible D gene TRBD2, 6 bases. Trimming stripped 2 bases from V and 4 bases from J, with 12 bases between. CDR1 and CDR2 from the germline V gene are SGHTA and FQGNSA. This CDR3 region has 15 residues. The CDR3 protein is CASSLLAQPYNEQFF. CDR3 bases: TGTGCCAGCAGCTTACTAGCGCAGCCTTACAATGAGCAGTTCTTC.

About this clonotype itself: Sequence at one end of the junction differs from germline and may be a read error. The rearrangement uses TRBV7-2 and TRBJ2-7, with 13 positions matching TRBD2. There are 16 residues in the CDR3. From germline, CDR1 is SGHTA and CDR2 FQGNSA. The CDR3 sequence: CASSERTSGSKYEKYF. CDR3 bases: TGTGCCAGCAGCGAGAGGACTAGCGGGAGTAAGTACGAGAAGTACTTC.

This chain links TRBV6-2 or TRBV6-3 with TRBJ2-1; D may be TRBD1 or TRBD2 (7 bases each). CDR1 is MNHEY and CDR2 is SVGEGT in the germline V gene. The CDR3 length is 14 residues. Trimming pared 6 bases from V and 2 bases from J, leaving 11 bases between. The CDR3 here is CASRGGGTYNEQFF. CDR3 DNA: TGTGCCAGCAGGGGAGGGGGCACCTACAATGAGCAGTTCTTC.

This clonotype was counted at least ten times. The V call is TRBV5-5, the J call TRBJ2-1; 8 bases agree with TRBD2. The CDR3 runs 17 residues. Germline loops: CDR1 SGHKS, CDR2 YYEKEE (reference sequence). V dropped 0 bases and J dropped 6; count of bases not matched to a gene: 11. The CDR3 nucleotides read TGTGCCAGCAGCTTGGCCTCCAGCGGGAGTCGTCCCAATGAGCAGTTCTTC. Protein sequence: CASSLASSGSRPNEQFF.

This sequence joins TRBV5-6 and TRBJ2-1; maybe TRBD2 (6 bases). CDR3 length: 18 residues. Trimming removed 5 bases from V and 7 bases from J, with 28 bases in between. Germline CDR1 reads SGHDT; CDR2 reads YYEEEE. CDR3 amino acids: CASRLSPMSGVIRNEQFF. The CDR3 DNA is TGTGCCAGCAGATTGTCCCCGATGTCGGGGGTAATAAGGAATGAGCAGTTCTTC.

The CDR3 loop is CASSAKNEQYF. In DNA, the CDR3 is TGTGCCAGTAGTGCAAAAAACGAGCAGTACTTC. This chain joins TRBV19 and TRBJ2-7; D is unclear. Trimming took 5 bases from V and 5 from J, leaving 7 bases between them. Germline CDR1 LNHDA, CDR2 SQIVND (reference sequence). The CDR3 totals 11 residues.

The CDR3 coding sequence is TGCAGCGTGGGACTAGCGGGAGTTACCGGGGAGCTGTTTTTT. Amino acids: CSVGLAGVTGELFF. This chain links TRBV29-1 with TRBJ2-2; 14 nucleotides match TRBD2. This CDR3 spans 14 amino acids. Germline lookup yields CDR1 SQVTM and CDR2 ANQGSEA. J was trimmed by 5 bases and V by 6 bases; bases with no gene match: 2.